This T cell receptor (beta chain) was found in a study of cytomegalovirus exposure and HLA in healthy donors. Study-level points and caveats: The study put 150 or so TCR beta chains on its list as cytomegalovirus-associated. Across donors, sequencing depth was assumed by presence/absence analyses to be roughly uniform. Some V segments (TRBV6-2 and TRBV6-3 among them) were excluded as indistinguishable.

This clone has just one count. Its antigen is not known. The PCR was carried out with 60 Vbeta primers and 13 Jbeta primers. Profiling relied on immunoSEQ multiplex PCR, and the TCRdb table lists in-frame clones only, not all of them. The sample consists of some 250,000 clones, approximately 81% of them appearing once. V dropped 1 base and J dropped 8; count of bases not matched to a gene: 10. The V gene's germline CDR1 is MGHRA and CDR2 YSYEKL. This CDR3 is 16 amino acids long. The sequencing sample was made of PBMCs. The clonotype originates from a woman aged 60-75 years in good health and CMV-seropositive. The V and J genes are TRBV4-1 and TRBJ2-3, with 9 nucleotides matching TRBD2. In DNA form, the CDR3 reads TGCGCCAGCAGCCAAGGAACTAGCGGGTTAACGGGTACGCAGTATTTT. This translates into CASSQGTSGLTGTQYF.